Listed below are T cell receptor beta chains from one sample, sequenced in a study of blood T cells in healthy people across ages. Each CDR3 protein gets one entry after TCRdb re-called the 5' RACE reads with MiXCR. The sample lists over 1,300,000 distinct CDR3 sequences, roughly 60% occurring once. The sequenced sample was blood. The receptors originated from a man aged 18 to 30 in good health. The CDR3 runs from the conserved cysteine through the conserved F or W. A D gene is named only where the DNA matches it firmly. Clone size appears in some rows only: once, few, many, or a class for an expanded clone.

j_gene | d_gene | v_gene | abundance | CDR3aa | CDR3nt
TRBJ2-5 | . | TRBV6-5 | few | CASSRDLSGETQYF | TGTGCCAGCAGTCGGGACCTGAGCGGAGAGACCCAGTACTTC
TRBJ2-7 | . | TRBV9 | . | CASSPERGLRSNEQYF | TGTGCCAGCAGCCCAGAACGGGGGCTCCGCAGCAACGAGCAGTACTTC
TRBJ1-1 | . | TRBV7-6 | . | CASSLLSDMNTEAFF | TGTGCCAGCAGCTTATTAAGCGATATGAACACTGAAGCTTTCTTT
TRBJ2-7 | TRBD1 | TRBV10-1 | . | CASSESTGTYEQYF | TGCGCCAGCAGTGAGTCGACAGGGACCTACGAGCAGTACTTC
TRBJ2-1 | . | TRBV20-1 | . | CSARDPTGGLYNEQFF | TGCAGTGCTAGAGACCCGACAGGTGGCCTCTACAATGAGCAGTTCTTC
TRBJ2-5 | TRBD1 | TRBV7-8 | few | CASSLPRTGQETQYF | TGTGCCAGCAGCTTACCCCGGACAGGGCAAGAGACCCAGTACTTC
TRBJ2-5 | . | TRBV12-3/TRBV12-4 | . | CASSHPRDNQETQYF | TGTGCCAGCAGCCACCCCCGGGACAACCAAGAGACCCAGTACTTC
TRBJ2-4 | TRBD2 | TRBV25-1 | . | CASSGGGEDIQYF | TGTGCTAGCAGTGGGGGGGGGGAAGACATTCAGTACTTC
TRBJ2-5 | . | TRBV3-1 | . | CASSQDQARQETQYF | TGTGCCAGCAGCCAAGATCAGGCAAGACAAGAGACCCAGTACTTC
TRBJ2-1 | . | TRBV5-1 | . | CASSWKQGNEQFF | TGCGCCAGCAGCTGGAAACAGGGTAATGAGCAGTTCTTC
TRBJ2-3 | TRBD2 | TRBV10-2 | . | CASSASGESTDTQYF | TGCGCCAGCAGTGCCAGCGGGGAGAGCACGGATACGCAGTATTTT
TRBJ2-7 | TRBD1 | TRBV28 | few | CASSWGQYYEQYF | TGTGCCAGCAGTTGGGGACAGTACTACGAGCAGTACTTC
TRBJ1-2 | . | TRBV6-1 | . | CASSEGVEVSYDYTF | TGTGCCAGCAGTGAAGGCGTAGAGGTCTCCTATGACTACACCTTC
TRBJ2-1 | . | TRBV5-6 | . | CASSLLRASSYNEQFF | TGTGCCAGCAGCTTGTTAAGGGCCTCCTCCTACAATGAGCAGTTCTTC
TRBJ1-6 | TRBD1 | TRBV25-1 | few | CASSEYPRSGTEIPPLHF | TGTGCCAGCAGTGAATACCCCCGGTCCGGGACAGAGATTCCACCCCTCCACTTT
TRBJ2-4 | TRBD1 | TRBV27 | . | CASSSGQGVAKNIQYF | TGTGCCAGCAGTTCCGGACAGGGCGTAGCCAAAAACATTCAGTACTTC
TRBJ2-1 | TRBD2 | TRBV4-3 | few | CASSRQLAGGLHGEQFF | TGCGCCAGCAGCCGACAACTAGCGGGGGGTTTACACGGTGAGCAGTTCTTC
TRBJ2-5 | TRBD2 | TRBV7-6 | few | CASSLGSGRVKETQYF | TGTGCCAGCAGCTTAGGAAGCGGGAGGGTTAAAGAGACCCAGTACTTC
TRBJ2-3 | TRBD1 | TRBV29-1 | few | CSASGTGADTQYF | TGCAGCGCCTCCGGGACAGGGGCAGATACGCAGTATTTT
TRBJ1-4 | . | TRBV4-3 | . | CTSSQGAGVNEKLFF | TGCACCAGCAGCCAAGGGGCAGGGGTTAATGAAAAACTGTTTTTT
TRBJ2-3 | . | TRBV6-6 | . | CASSYPVQGGQVDTQYF | TGTGCCAGCAGTTACCCAGTACAGGGGGGGCAGGTAGATACGCAGTATTTT
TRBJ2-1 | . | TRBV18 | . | CASSPPSGRFSYNEQFF | TGTGCCAGCTCACCACCTTCAGGGAGGTTCTCCTACAATGAGCAGTTCTTC
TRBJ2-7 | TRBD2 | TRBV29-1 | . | CSVLAASGLSEQYF | TGCAGCGTTCTCGCAGCTAGCGGTCTCTCCGAGCAGTACTTC
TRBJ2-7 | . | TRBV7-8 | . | CASSSMTMPYEQYF | TGTGCCAGCAGCTCAATGACAATGCCCTACGAGCAGTACTTC
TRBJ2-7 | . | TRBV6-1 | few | CASRETAAYEQYF | TGTGCCAGCAGGGAGACAGCGGCCTACGAGCAGTACTTC
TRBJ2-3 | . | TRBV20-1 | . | CSAPRGSPDTQYF | TGCAGTGCCCCCCGCGGTTCCCCAGATACGCAGTATTTT
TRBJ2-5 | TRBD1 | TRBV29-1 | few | CSVDGDRVGETQYF | TGCAGCGTTGATGGGGACAGGGTGGGCGAGACCCAGTACTTC
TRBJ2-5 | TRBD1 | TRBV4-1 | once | CASSHGTGRGDFLTQYF | TGCGCCAGCAGCCATGGGACAGGGAGGGGAGATTTTCTGACCCAGTACTTC
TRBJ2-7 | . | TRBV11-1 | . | CASSLWGGNEQYF | TGTGCCAGCAGCTTATGGGGGGGCAACGAGCAGTACTTC